The entry below describes one TCR beta chain. The target antigen is unknown. Clones were read by immunoSEQ multiplex PCR, and TCRdb kept only the in-frame ones, dropping some. The data hold more than 1,200,000 clones, with approximately 98.5% observed a single time. Between the trimmed V and J ends, which lost 0 bases and 2 bases, there was a span of 17 bases. This CDR3 is built from 17 residues. Germline V lookup: CDR1 MNHEY, CDR2 SMNVEV (reference sequence). The data originate from a study of shared clonotypes between healthy human individuals. Study findings and constraints: Relative to clonotypes present in all four donors, those not shared had lower generation probabilities.

Input material: naive CD4+ T cells sorted from blood. Stated subset: CD45RA+ positively selected. This chain links TRBV27 with TRBJ2-7, with D tentatively TRBD1 or TRBD2 (5 bases each). This clonotype originated in a man aged 30 to 39 in good health. DNA of the CDR3: TGTGCCAGCAGTTTATCAGGCCGGGGACGGACCACCTACGAGCAGTACTTC. This encodes CASSLSGRGRTTYEQYF.